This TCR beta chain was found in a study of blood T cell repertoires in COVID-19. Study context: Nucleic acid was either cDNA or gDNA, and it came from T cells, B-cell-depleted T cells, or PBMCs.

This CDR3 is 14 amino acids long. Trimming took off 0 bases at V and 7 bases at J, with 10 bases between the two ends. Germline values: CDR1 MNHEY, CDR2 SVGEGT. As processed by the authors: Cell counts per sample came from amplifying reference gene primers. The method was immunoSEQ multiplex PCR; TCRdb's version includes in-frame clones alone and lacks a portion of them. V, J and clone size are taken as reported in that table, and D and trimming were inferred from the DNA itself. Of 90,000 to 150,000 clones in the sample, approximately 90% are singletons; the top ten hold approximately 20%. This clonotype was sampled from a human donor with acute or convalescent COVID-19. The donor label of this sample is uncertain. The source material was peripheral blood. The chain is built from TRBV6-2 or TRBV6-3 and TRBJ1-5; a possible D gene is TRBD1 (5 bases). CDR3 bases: TGTGCCAGCAGTTACTCGAAGGCAGGGCAGCCCCAGCATTTT. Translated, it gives CASSYSKAGQPQHF.